What follows are 17 T cell receptor beta chains derived from one specimen sequenced in a study of cytomegalovirus exposure and HLA in healthy donors. Vbeta (60) and Jbeta (13) primers were used in the PCR. TCRdb's copy holds only in-frame clones and misses some; the assay was immunoSEQ multiplex PCR. The table includes 60,000 to 75,000 clones, about 80% detected once. Sequenced: PBMCs. The receptors derive from a man between 18 and 29 years old in good health and CMV-seropositive.

The chain has TRBV14 and TRBJ2-7, with D hard to call. V was clipped by 1 base and J by 2 bases, with 12 bases between them. CDR1 SGHDN and CDR2 FVKESK come from the germline V gene. CDR3 length: 15 amino acids. The CDR3 DNA is TGTGCCAGCAGCCAAGTCTCGGGTTGGGCCTACGAGCAGTACTTC. Its translation is CASSQVSGWAYEQYF.

J is TRBJ2-2 and V is TRBV6-6; D not resolved. The CDR3 runs 12 residues. The ends were cut back, 8 bases at V and 8 bases at J, with 12 bases in the middle. Germline V gene lookup returns CDR1 MNHNY and CDR2 SVGAGI (reference sequence). CDR3 amino acids: CASGVVDGELFF. CDR3 in DNA: TGTGCCAGCGGAGTGGTGGATGGGGAGCTGTTTTTT.

The chain links TRBV9 to TRBJ2-1, with D possibly TRBD1 on 6 matching bases. Trimming took 4 bases from V and 4 from J, leaving 15 bases between them. CDR1 and CDR2 from the germline V gene are SGDLS and YYNGEE. This CDR3 spans 15 amino acids. The CDR3 sequence: CASSTQGNGYNEQFF. CDR3 DNA: TGTGCCAGCAGCACACAGGGAAACGGGTACAATGAGCAGTTCTTC. Variable domain in full (rest from reference TRBV9 and TRBJ2-1): DSGVTQTPKHLITATGQRVTLRCSPRSGDLSVYWYQQSLDQGLQFLIQYYNGEERAKGNILERFSAQQFPDLHSELNLSSLELGDSALYFCASSTQGNGYNEQFFGPGTRLTVL.

This clone was seen more than once but under ten times. The rearrangement joins TRBV7-9 to TRBJ2-1; TRBD1 matches 7 bases. With V trimmed by 5 bases and J by 0 bases, 7 bases remained unmatched. The length of the CDR3 is 16 residues. Germline V gives CDR1 SEHNR, CDR2 FQNEAQ (reference sequence). The CDR3 DNA sequence: TGTGCCAGCAGCGAATACAGGGGAAGCTCCTACAATGAGCAGTTCTTC. This codes for CASSEYRGSSYNEQFF.

This chain links TRBV5-6 with TRBJ2-7; tentatively, D is TRBD2 (7 bases). Trimming pared 4 bases from V and 3 bases from J, leaving 14 bases between. The CDR3 is 14 residues long. Germline V gives CDR1 SGHDT, CDR2 YYEEEE. The CDR3 DNA sequence: TGTGCCAGCAGCGTGAACAGGGAGGGCTACGAGCAGTACTTC. This sequence encodes CASSVNREGYEQYF.

This clone showed up just once. V gene TRBV9 combines with J gene TRBJ1-1, with 7 nucleotides matching TRBD1. Germline CDR1 SGDLS, CDR2 YYNGEE. The CDR3 sequence is 15 residues long. V was pared by 0 bases and J by 0 bases, with 2 bases of the junction left unmatched. The CDR3 DNA sequence: TGTGCCAGCAGCGTAGGGGGACAGCTGAACACTGAAGCTTTCTTT. Its protein product is CASSVGGQLNTEAFF.

By its share, this clone is medium-sized. The chain couples TRBV6-5 to TRBJ2-7; weak D call: TRBD2 (5 bases). CDR1 and CDR2 (germline): MNHEY, SVGAGI. The CDR3 has 14 amino acids. Deletions cut 6 bases from V and 2 bases from J, with 14 bases between. CDR3 in DNA: TGTGCCAGCAGCCCCCGAGGGCCTCCCTACGAGCAGTACTTC. This gives the protein CASSPRGPPYEQYF.

A few counts support this clone. This chain connects TRBV5-4 to TRBJ2-7; TRBD2 agrees at 10 bases. The CDR3 covers 17 residues. V shed 3 bases and J 2 bases; nucleotides not matched to a gene: 11. The germline gives CDR1 SGHNT, CDR2 YYREEE (reference sequence). CDR3 sequence reads: CASSYLAGGTHPYEQYF. The CDR3 DNA is TGTGCCAGCAGCTACTTAGCGGGGGGCACACACCCCTACGAGCAGTACTTC.

The chain employs TRBV6-5 and TRBJ1-2; D is undetermined. CDR1 and CDR2 (germline): MNHEY, SVGAGI. There are 13 residues in the CDR3. Trimming pared 4 bases from V and 8 bases from J, leaving 14 bases between. DNA of the CDR3: TGTGCCAGCAGTTCTGCAGTGATACAGGGCTACACCTTC. Residues: CASSSAVIQGYTF.

This clone was picked up one time. The CDR3 region is CSVGGRLSQETQYF. The CDR3 nucleotides read TGCAGCGTTGGGGGGCGGTTAAGCCAAGAGACCCAGTACTTC. The V gene is TRBV29-1, the J gene TRBJ2-5; D may be TRBD1 (6 bases). Germline V CDR1 and CDR2: SQVTM, ANQGSEA. The CDR3 loop spans 14 amino acids. The V gene lost 4 bases and the J gene lost 1 base, with 13 bases spanning the gap.

As regards this clone: One junction end disagrees with the germline gene, perhaps due to a read error. The chain carries TRBV29-1 and TRBJ1-1, with TRBD1 identical over 10 bases. The CDR3 runs 13 residues. The germline gives CDR1 SQVTM, CDR2 ANQGSEA. Here the CDR3 DNA reads TGCAGCGTCAACCCGGGACAGGGGTCTGACGCTTTCTTT. Translating gives CSVNPGQGSDAFF.

V usage is TRBV5-6 and J usage is TRBJ1-1; TRBD1 might be the D (5 bases). Trimming pared 2 bases from V and 9 bases from J, leaving 11 bases between. The CDR3 is 12 residues long. The germline V gene encodes CDR1 SGHDT and CDR2 YYEEEE. DNA of the CDR3: TGTGCCAGCAGCTTCGGGGGATTGAAAGCTTTCTTT. Its protein product is CASSFGGLKAFF.

CDR3 nucleotide sequence: TGCGCCAGCTTAACTACAGGGGGGAATGAGCAGTTCTTC. Its translation is CASLTTGGNEQFF. The rearrangement uses TRBV10-2 and TRBJ2-1; 8 positions match TRBD1. J gave up 7 bases and V 8 bases, and 7 bases lay outside the gene matches. CDR3 length equals 13 residues. Germline V lookup: CDR1 WSHSY, CDR2 SAAADI.

The V call is TRBV10-2, the J call TRBJ2-3; TRBD2 matches at 7 bases. This CDR3 contains 12 residues. The ends lost 3 bases at V and 10 bases at J; junction bases unmatched: 4. Germline V lookup: CDR1 WSHSY, CDR2 SAAADI. CDR3 amino acids: CASSDGAGAQYF. The CDR3 DNA follows: TGCGCCAGCAGTGACGGGGCGGGGGCGCAGTATTTT.

This chain joins TRBV4-1 and TRBJ2-7, with 10 bases that match TRBD2. This CDR3 is built from 16 residues. V shed 1 base and J 2 bases; nucleotides not matched to a gene: 5. Germline V gene lookup returns CDR1 MGHRA and CDR2 YSYEKL. CDR3 residues: CASSQGSSGSTYEQYF. The CDR3 bases are TGCGCCAGCAGCCAAGGTTCTAGCGGGAGCACCTACGAGCAGTACTTC.

This clone was seen only a few times. J is TRBJ1-2 and V is TRBV30; D gene unclear. V was cut by 0 bases and J by 5 bases, with 10 bases left in between. The CDR3 length is 13 residues. The germline V gene has CDR1 GTSNPN and CDR2 SVGIG (reference sequence). CDR3 sequence (DNA): TGTGCCTGGAGTGTGGTTGGGAGATATGGCTACACCTTC. As protein: CAWSVVGRYGYTF.

This clone was observed a handful of times. The chain joins TRBV6-1 to TRBJ2-3; the match to TRBD2 covers 8 bases. The V gene end was trimmed by 3 bases and the J gene end by 5 bases; junction bases not matched to a gene: 4. The CDR3 runs to 14 residues. Per germline, CDR1 MNHNS and CDR2 SASEGT. The CDR3 is CASSEASGLDTQYF. DNA of the CDR3: TGTGCCAGCAGTGAGGCTAGCGGGTTAGATACGCAGTATTTT.